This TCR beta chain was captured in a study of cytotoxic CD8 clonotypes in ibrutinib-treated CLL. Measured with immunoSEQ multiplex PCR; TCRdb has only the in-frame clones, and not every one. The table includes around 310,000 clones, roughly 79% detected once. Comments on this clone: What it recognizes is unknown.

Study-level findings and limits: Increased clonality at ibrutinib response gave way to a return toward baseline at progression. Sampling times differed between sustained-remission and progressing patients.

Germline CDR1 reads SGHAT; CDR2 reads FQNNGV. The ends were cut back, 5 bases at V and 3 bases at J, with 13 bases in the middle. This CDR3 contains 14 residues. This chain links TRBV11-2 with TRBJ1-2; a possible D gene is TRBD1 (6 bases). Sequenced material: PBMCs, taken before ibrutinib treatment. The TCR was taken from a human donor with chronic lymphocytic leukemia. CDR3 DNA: TGTGCCAGCAGCACCCGGGGGCCCTACTATGGCTACACCTTC. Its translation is CASSTRGPYYGYTF.